This entry features one T cell receptor beta chain sequence. Its cognate antigen is unknown. Data came from immunoSEQ multiplex PCR; TCRdb stores just in-frame clones and leaves some out. The data hold 68,000 or so clones, with more than 70% observed a single time. This record comes from a study of T cell responses to AZD1222 COVID-19 vaccine. Broader study findings: Females outnumbered males among donors, who were mostly white British; clonal diversity was possibly underestimated. Baseline serology detected seropositivity in only six AZD1222 recipients. No repertoire was sampled before or during the peak T cell response, only after it. CD4 TCRs linked to vaccination spanned spike, dominating at 160-218 and 743-854.

Germline CDR1 is MNHEY and CDR2 is SVGAGI. The CDR3 runs to 14 residues. After removal of 5 bases from V and 15 bases from J, the junction contained 8 bases not matched to a gene. V is TRBV6-5 and J is TRBJ2-1, with 15 bases matching TRBD2. The sequence was obtained from an adult in good health. The sample consisted of peripheral blood, taken on day 0 of AZD1222 vaccination. The CDR3 DNA follows: TGTGCCAGCAGTCCGGGACTAGCGGGGGGACAGTTGTTCTTC. Protein product: CASSPGLAGGQLFF.